This entry concerns a single T cell receptor (beta chain). Antigen: not known. The PCR made use of 60 Vbeta and 13 Jbeta primers. Here immunoSEQ multiplex PCR was the method, and the copy in TCRdb shows in-frame clones only, minus some. The sample consists of around 100,000 clones, roughly 80% of them appearing once. This record comes from a study of cytomegalovirus exposure and HLA in healthy donors. For the study at large: Of about 390 genotyped donors, about 80% grouped in the Caucasian-associated ancestry cluster. General study findings and limits: A later analysis reportedly found fewer N-insertions in an Asian-associated ancestry cluster than the roughly 670-donor mean.

The CDR3 is 15 amino acids. Trimming took 6 bases from V and 6 from J; bases not matched to a gene: 8. Germline V gene sequence: CDR1 SGHTA, CDR2 FQGNSA. The rearrangement joins TRBV7-2 to TRBJ1-6; 7 nucleotides line up with TRBD1. The clonotype originates from a man aged 30 to 39 in good health and CMV-seropositive. Source material: PBMCs. In DNA, the CDR3 is TGTGCCAGCAGGGGGATGACAGGGCTTAATTCACCCCTCCACTTT. Protein: CASRGMTGLNSPLHF.